The 11 T cell receptor beta chains presented below share a single source sample, sequenced in a study of blood T cell repertoires in COVID-19. Clones were sequenced by immunoSEQ multiplex PCR, and TCRdb holds only the in-frame ones, with some missing. The table includes roughly 170,000 clones, 86% detected once. The sequencing input was peripheral blood. The receptors stem from a man between 65 and 80 years old with active or convalescent COVID-19.

V and J are TRBV7-8 and TRBJ1-2; TRBD1 aligns across 7 bases. CDR1 and CDR2 (germline): SGHVS, FQNEAQ. The CDR3 runs 13 residues. With V trimmed by 5 bases and J by 5 bases, 5 bases remained unmatched. Here the CDR3 DNA reads TGTGCCAGCAGCCGGGACAGCCGGTATGGCTACACCTTC. Translated, it gives CASSRDSRYGYTF.

The V and J genes are TRBV7-2 and TRBJ1-1; 10 nucleotides agree with TRBD1. CDR3 size: 15 residues. Trimming took 0 bases from V and 5 from J; bases not matched to a gene: 3. Germline CDR1 SGHTA, CDR2 FQGNSA. The CDR3 nucleotides read TGTGCCAGCAGCTTAGCGCCGGGACAGGGGACTGAAGCTTTCTTT. This encodes CASSLAPGQGTEAFF.

The V call is TRBV5-1, the J call TRBJ1-2; D unclear. This CDR3 comprises 14 residues. Germline values: CDR1 SGHRS, CDR2 YFSETQ. The V end lost 0 bases, the J end lost 1 base, and 7 bases lay between the germline ends. The CDR3: CASSLVEGNYGYTF. CDR3 in DNA: TGCGCCAGCAGCTTGGTGGAGGGTAACTATGGCTACACCTTC.

The chain links TRBV4-1 to TRBJ1-2; 7 positions match TRBD1. The germline V gene encodes CDR1 MGHRA and CDR2 YSYEKL. J gave up 7 bases and V 0 bases, and 11 bases lay outside the gene matches. This CDR3 is built from 16 residues. Written as DNA, the CDR3 is TGCGCCAGCAGCCAAGAAGGGGGCCGGGCAGGTGGTGGCTACACCTTC. It yields the protein CASSQEGGRAGGGYTF.

This sequence joins TRBV29-1 and TRBJ1-2; a weak D match, TRBD1 (6 bases). This CDR3 is 13 amino acids long. CDR1 and CDR2 from the germline V gene are SQVTM and ANQGSEA. Between the trimmed V and J ends, which lost 0 bases and 7 bases, there was a span of 12 bases. The CDR3 DNA sequence: TGCAGCGTTGAAGATCAACAGGGACGTGGCTACACCTTC. The encoded protein is CSVEDQQGRGYTF. The full variable domain, completed using reference TRBV29-1 and TRBJ1-2, is SAVISQKPSRDICQRGTSLTIQCQVDSQVTMMFWYRQQPGQSLTLIATANQGSEATYESGFVIDKFPISRPNLTFSTLTVSNMSPEDSSIYLCSVEDQQGRGYTFGSGTRLTVV.

The sample holds one count of this clone. The J gene is TRBJ1-6, the V gene TRBV2, with 7 bases lining up with TRBD1. The junction had 5 bases not matched to a gene; V was cut back by 8 bases and J by 4 bases. The germline V gene encodes CDR1 SNHLY and CDR2 FYNNEI. The CDR3 covers 14 residues. CDR3 residues: CASGGQPYNSPLHF. Written as DNA, the CDR3 is TGTGCCAGCGGGGGACAGCCATATAATTCACCCCTCCACTTT. The full variable domain, with the rest looked up from reference TRBV2 and TRBJ1-6, is EPEVTQTPSHQVTQMGQEVILRCVPISNHLYFYWYRQILGQKVEFLVSFYNNEISEKSEIFDDQFSVERPDGSNFTLKIRSTKLEDSAMYFCASGGQPYNSPLHFGNGTRLTVT.

This sequence joins TRBV7-9 and TRBJ2-1; tentative D call: TRBD2 (6 bases). The CDR3 has 13 amino acids. Trimming left V 11 bases short and J 1 base short, with 12 bases between. CDR1 and CDR2 (germline): SEHNR, FQNEAQ (reference sequence). CDR3: CASLRGSYNEQFF. The CDR3 DNA reads as TGTGCCTCCCTGCGGGGTTCCTACAATGAGCAGTTCTTC.

The gene calls are TRBV7-2 and TRBJ2-2; perhaps TRBD2 as D (5 bases). The CDR3 runs to 15 residues. V was cut by 5 bases and J by 1 base, with 11 bases left in between. Germline CDR1 is SGHTA and CDR2 is FQGNSA. The CDR3, as DNA: TGTGCCAGCAGCCGTGGTGGACTGAACACCGGGGAGCTGTTTTTT. Its protein is CASSRGGLNTGELFF.

The chain combines TRBV7-2 with TRBJ2-1; tentative D call: TRBD2 (6 bases). V was clipped by 8 bases and J by 5 bases, with 22 bases between them. The CDR3 extends over 16 amino acids. Per germline, CDR1 SGHTA and CDR2 FQGNSA. CDR3 DNA: TGTGCCAGCTCCCGGGACTCCACCCGGGGCAACAATGAGCAGTTCTTC. Protein product: CASSRDSTRGNNEQFF.

This chain links TRBV6-2 or TRBV6-3 with TRBJ1-1; D remains ambiguous. Between the trimmed V and J ends, which lost 2 bases and 1 base, there was a span of 5 bases. Germline assignment: CDR1 MNHEY and CDR2 SVGEGT. The CDR3 is 13 residues long. The CDR3 sequence: CASSYNRNTEAFF. The CDR3 nucleotides read TGTGCCAGCAGTTACAACAGGAACACTGAAGCTTTCTTT.

The sample holds a few counts of this clone. Other nucleotide sequences from this sample produce the same CDR3. The chain uses TRBV11-2 and TRBJ1-1; TRBD1 agrees at 8 bases. The CDR3 length is 14 residues. Per the germline V gene, CDR1 is SGHAT and CDR2 is FQNNGV. Trimming cost V 1 base and J 4 bases; bases outside gene matches: 2. CDR3 region: CASSLAGGGTEAFF. The CDR3 region has the DNA TGTGCCAGCAGCTTAGCAGGGGGCGGCACTGAAGCTTTCTTT.